These 30 T cell receptor beta chains came from one sample sequenced in a study of cytomegalovirus exposure and HLA in healthy donors. With 60 Vbeta and 13 Jbeta primers, the PCR was carried out. The method was immunoSEQ multiplex PCR; TCRdb's version includes in-frame clones alone and lacks a portion of them. Here the sample spans 150,000 to 200,000 clones, around 80% being singletons. The specimen sequenced was PBMCs. These TCRs come from a woman in her thirties in good health and CMV-seropositive.

The chain links TRBV19 to TRBJ1-5, with no clear D. Germline-derived CDR1 and CDR2 are LNHDA and SQIVND (reference sequence). CDR3 length equals 15 residues. V was shortened by 0 bases and J by 11 bases, with 17 bases between the two germline ends. CDR3 in DNA: TGTGCCAGTAGTATAGATCCCCTCCCAGTATCGTCCCAGCATTTT. Amino acid sequence: CASSIDPLPVSSQHF.

V and J are TRBV10-3 and TRBJ2-7; TRBD2 aligns across 13 bases. Germline loops: CDR1 ENHRY, CDR2 SYGVKD. The CDR3 sequence is 15 residues long. Losses at the gene ends were 6 bases for V and 7 bases for J; bases not matched to a gene: 9. CDR3 bases: TGTGCCATCAGCTCGACTAGCGGGGGGATTAGGGAGCAGTACTTC. Protein sequence: CAISSTSGGIREQYF.

CDR3 in DNA: TGTGCCAGCAGCTGGACAGGGCTTGAGCAGTTCTTC. This translates into CASSWTGLEQFF. The chain couples TRBV5-4 to TRBJ2-1; 8 bases are shared with TRBD1. In germline, CDR1 is SGHNT, CDR2 YYREEE (reference sequence). CDR3 size: 12 residues. Trimming cost V 3 bases and J 9 bases; bases outside gene matches: 2.

The rearrangement uses TRBV7-8 and TRBJ2-7; 10 bases map to TRBD2. The CDR3 runs 15 residues. The V gene end was trimmed by 5 bases and the J gene end by 2 bases; junction bases not matched to a gene: 6. Germline V CDR1 and CDR2: SGHVS, FQNEAQ. The CDR3: CASSTQLAGTYEQYF. The DNA of the CDR3 is TGTGCCAGCAGCACTCAACTAGCGGGGACCTACGAGCAGTACTTC.

The chain links TRBV7-2 to TRBJ2-3; D may be TRBD1 (7 bases). The CDR3 consists of 15 residues. Germline CDR1 and CDR2: SGHTA and FQGNSA. V was clipped by 1 base and J by 4 bases, with 12 bases between them. CDR3 region: CASSLGQGGPDTQYF. CDR3 nucleotides: TGTGCCAGCAGCTTAGGTCAGGGGGGTCCAGATACGCAGTATTTT.

V usage is TRBV5-1 and J usage is TRBJ2-7; 7 bases agree with TRBD1. Losses at the gene ends were 2 bases for V and 2 bases for J; bases not matched to a gene: 7. CDR1 is SGHRS and CDR2 is YFSETQ in the germline V gene. This CDR3 comprises 15 residues. In DNA form, the CDR3 reads TGCGCCAGCAGCTTTGGGACAGTGGGAACCTACGAGCAGTACTTC. Residues: CASSFGTVGTYEQYF.

The chain links TRBV27 to TRBJ1-1; D call uncertain. The CDR3 covers 13 residues. V was cut by 1 base and J by 1 base, with 4 bases left in between. The germline gives CDR1 MNHEY, CDR2 SMNVEV (reference sequence). CDR3 bases: TGTGCCAGCAGTTTATTACAGAACACTGAAGCTTTCTTT. Protein product: CASSLLQNTEAFF.

V gene TRBV18 combines with J gene TRBJ2-1, with TRBD2 matching 15 bases. Per germline, CDR1 KGHSH and CDR2 LQKENI. The CDR3 sequence is 16 residues long. The J segment lost 8 bases and the V segment lost 4 bases, leaving 6 bases of the junction unmatched. The CDR3 region has the DNA TGTGCCAGCTCACTAGGACTAGCGGGAGGGTCAGATGAGCAGTTCTTC. Translated: CASSLGLAGGSDEQFF. Using reference TRBV18 and TRBJ2-1 for the parts outside the CDR3, the full variable domain is NAGVMQNPRHLVRRRGQEARLRCSPMKGHSHVYWYRQLPEEGLKFMVYLQKENIIDESGMPKERFSAEFPKEGPSILRIQQVVRGDSAAYFCASSLGLAGGSDEQFFGPGTRLTVL.

This clone showed up just once. The chain uses TRBV7-3 and TRBJ2-5; 15 positions match TRBD2. With 4 bases clipped from V and 4 bases from J, the junction kept 13 bases outside the gene matches. The germline CDR1 and CDR2 sequences are SGHTA and FQGTGA. There are 19 residues in the CDR3. DNA for the CDR3: TGTGCCAGCAGCTCCAGCGGACTAGCGGGAGGGCCGGGTTTAGAGACCCAGTACTTC. Its translation is CASSSSGLAGGPGLETQYF.

The chain links TRBV28 to TRBJ1-4, with 7 bases fitting TRBD1. This CDR3 has 14 residues. Germline V gives CDR1 MDHEN, CDR2 SYDVKM. Trimming cost V 10 bases and J 5 bases; bases outside gene matches: 10. CDR3 sequence reads: CATDAGTVNEKLFF. CDR3 coding DNA: TGTGCCACCGATGCCGGGACAGTGAATGAAAAACTGTTTTTT.

This chain connects TRBV11-2 to TRBJ1-1; no reliable D call. V was trimmed by 1 base and J by 1 base, leaving 7 bases between them. The CDR3 is 14 amino acids. Germline CDR1 and CDR2: SGHAT and FQNNGV. CDR3 sequence (DNA): TGTGCCAGCAGCTTAGGACGGAGGAACACTGAAGCTTTCTTT. Protein sequence: CASSLGRRNTEAFF.

The chain joins TRBV2 to TRBJ1-5; possible D gene TRBD1, 5 bases. Germline lookup yields CDR1 SNHLY and CDR2 FYNNEI. The CDR3 runs to 16 residues. Trimming stripped 4 bases from V and 2 bases from J, with 15 bases between. CDR3 sequence reads: CASSALGGEGNQPQHF. As DNA, the CDR3 is TGTGCCAGCAGTGCCCTCGGGGGTGAGGGCAATCAGCCCCAGCATTTT.

This chain links TRBV2 with TRBJ1-1; 7 bases match TRBD1. The CDR3 contains 13 residues. The germline V gene encodes CDR1 SNHLY and CDR2 FYNNEI. Trimming removed 8 bases from V and 0 bases from J; junction bases left unmatched: 3. The CDR3 nucleotides are TGTGCCAGCCGGACAGGCATGAACACTGAAGCTTTCTTT. It encodes CASRTGMNTEAFF. Full variable domain (outside the CDR3, taken from reference TRBV2 and TRBJ1-1): EPEVTQTPSHQVTQMGQEVILRCVPISNHLYFYWYRQILGQKVEFLVSFYNNEISEKSEIFDDQFSVERPDGSNFTLKIRSTKLEDSAMYFCASRTGMNTEAFFGQGTRLTVV.

This clone is a singleton in its sample. The chain employs TRBV18 and TRBJ2-7; TRBD2 agrees at 8 bases. This CDR3 region has 16 residues. Germline V gene sequence: CDR1 KGHSH, CDR2 LQKENI. The J segment lost 0 bases and the V segment lost 3 bases, leaving 7 bases of the junction unmatched. The DNA of the CDR3 is TGTGCCAGCTCACCCTCGGGGGGGGACCTCTCCTACGAGCAGTACTTC. It is translated as CASSPSGGDLSYEQYF.

The chain recombines TRBV7-9 with TRBJ1-1; 8 nucleotides match TRBD1. This CDR3 spans 15 amino acids. Losses at the gene ends were 8 bases for V and 1 base for J; bases not matched to a gene: 9. Germline CDR1 is SEHNR and CDR2 is FQNEAQ (reference sequence). The chain's CDR3 is CASGPPTGANTEAFF. CDR3 DNA sequence: TGTGCCAGCGGCCCCCCGACAGGGGCGAACACTGAAGCTTTCTTT. Looking up the rest from reference TRBV7-9 and TRBJ1-1 gives the full variable domain: DTGVSQNPRHKITKRGQNVTFRCDPISEHNRLYWYRQTLGQGPEFLTYFQNEAQLEKSRLLSDRFSAERPKGSFSTLEIQRTEQGDSAMYLCASGPPTGANTEAFFGQGTRLTVV.

The chain is built from TRBV11-1 and TRBJ2-1; 10 bases are a match to TRBD1. The germline gives CDR1 SGHAT, CDR2 FQDESV (reference sequence). This CDR3 comprises 13 residues. The junction had 4 bases not matched to a gene; V was cut back by 5 bases and J by 9 bases. The chain's CDR3 is CASSPRDRGEQFF. The CDR3 coding sequence is TGTGCCAGCAGCCCCCGGGACAGGGGTGAGCAGTTCTTC.

This sequence joins TRBV11-3 and TRBJ2-1; TRBD2 aligns across 7 bases. After removal of 5 bases from V and 1 base from J, the junction contained 2 bases not matched to a gene. CDR1 and CDR2 from the germline V gene are SGHNT and YENEEA. CDR3 length: 14 residues. In DNA, the CDR3 is TGTGCCAGCAGCGACGGGAGGTCCTACAATGAGCAGTTCTTC. Translating it yields CASSDGRSYNEQFF. The variable domain in full, completed from reference TRBV11-3 and TRBJ2-1, reads EAGVVQSPRYKIIEKKQPVAFWCNPISGHNTLYWYLQNLGQGPELLIRYENEEAVDDSQLPKDRFSAERLKGVDSTLKIQPAELGDSAVYLCASSDGRSYNEQFFGPGTRLTVL.

The rearrangement uses TRBV29-1 and TRBJ1-1; D may be TRBD1 (6 bases). In germline, CDR1 is SQVTM, CDR2 ANQGSEA. There are 13 residues in the CDR3. Trimming stripped 6 bases from V and 0 bases from J, with 11 bases between. The CDR3 DNA is TGCAGCGTACAGGGACGGCTGAACACTGAAGCTTTCTTT. This sequence encodes CSVQGRLNTEAFF.

J is TRBJ2-3 and V is TRBV7-2, with 10 bases lining up with TRBD2. The CDR3 extends over 16 amino acids. The V gene end was trimmed by 4 bases and the J gene end by 0 bases; junction bases not matched to a gene: 4. Germline assignment: CDR1 SGHTA and CDR2 FQGNSA. CDR3 sequence reads: CASSSTSGASTDTQYF. In nucleotides, the CDR3 is TGTGCCAGCAGCTCCACTAGCGGGGCTAGCACAGATACGCAGTATTTT.

The sample holds a few counts of this clone. The chain links TRBV6-5 to TRBJ1-2; D unclear. The CDR3 is made up of 13 amino acids. Germline values: CDR1 MNHEY, CDR2 SVGAGI. Trimming removed 8 bases at V and 2 bases at J, with 12 bases between. The CDR3 region is CASRREGNYGYTF. The CDR3 DNA reads as TGTGCCAGCCGAAGGGAGGGAAACTATGGCTACACCTTC.

V is TRBV5-1 and J is TRBJ1-5; 7 bases are a match to TRBD1. Germline assignment: CDR1 SGHRS and CDR2 YFSETQ. This CDR3 has 15 residues. The trim removed 5 bases at V and 5 bases at J, leaving 10 bases unmatched. The CDR3 nucleotides are TGCGCCAGCAGTTGGACGGGACAGCAGCATCAGCCCCAGCATTTT. Protein product: CASSWTGQQHQPQHF.

The V and J genes are TRBV30 and TRBJ1-5; tentatively, D is TRBD1 (5 bases). The V and J ends lost 3 bases and 6 bases respectively, with 15 bases between them. CDR1 is GTSNPN, CDR2 SVGIG, per germline (reference sequence). This CDR3 is built from 14 residues. In DNA form, the CDR3 reads TGTGCCTGGAGCCCGGGTGGGGGAGGTCAGCCCCAGCATTTT. It translates to CAWSPGGGGQPQHF.

This sequence joins TRBV28 and TRBJ2-6, with 8 bases lining up with TRBD1. CDR3 length: 17 residues. The ends lost 3 bases at V and 2 bases at J; junction bases unmatched: 6. In germline, CDR1 is MDHEN, CDR2 SYDVKM. This chain's CDR3 is CASSLDRVGPGANVLTF. CDR3 in DNA: TGTGCCAGCAGTTTGGACAGGGTCGGTCCTGGGGCCAACGTCCTGACTTTC.

The V gene is TRBV30, the J gene TRBJ2-2, with 9 bases that match TRBD1. Germline loops: CDR1 GTSNPN, CDR2 SVGIG (reference sequence). V trimming: 0 bases; J trimming: 4 bases; junction bases outside the gene matches: 6. The CDR3 is 16 residues long. The CDR3 DNA is TGTGCCTGGAGTGTACAGGGGGCCGAAGGCACCGGGGAGCTGTTTTTT. The encoded protein is CAWSVQGAEGTGELFF.

J is TRBJ1-2 and V is TRBV29-1; D is unclear. In germline, CDR1 is SQVTM, CDR2 ANQGSEA. V lost 6 bases to trimming and J lost 8 bases, with 22 bases between them. CDR3 length equals 14 residues. CDR3 amino acids: CSVRELESSLGYTF. The CDR3 region has the DNA TGCAGCGTAAGGGAGCTGGAGAGCTCCCTGGGCTACACCTTC.

This clone was observed a few times. The J gene is TRBJ2-7, the V gene TRBV7-6; 7 bases are a match to TRBD1. The junction had 5 bases not matched to a gene; V was cut back by 0 bases and J by 6 bases. This CDR3 is 14 amino acids long. Germline assignment: CDR1 SGHVS and CDR2 FNYEAQ. CDR3 DNA sequence: TGTGCCAGCAGCTTAGCGCGACAGGGCTTCGAGCAGTACTTC. The encoded protein is CASSLARQGFEQYF. The variable domain in full, completed from reference TRBV7-6 and TRBJ2-7, reads GAGVSQSPRYKVTKRGQDVALRCDPISGHVSLYWYRQALGQGPEFLTYFNYEAQQDKSGLPNDRFSAERPEGSISTLTIQRTEQRDSAMYRCASSLARQGFEQYFGPGTRLTVT.

The V call is TRBV28, the J call TRBJ1-2, with a possible D match to TRBD1 (5 bases). The CDR3 loop spans 15 amino acids. Per germline, CDR1 MDHEN and CDR2 SYDVKM. V gave up 5 bases and J gave up 8 bases, with 21 bases separating them. CDR3 coding DNA: TGTGCCAGCAGTCCCCGGCAGGTATCTAAGGGGGGCTACACCTTC. This sequence encodes CASSPRQVSKGGYTF.

This clone showed up just a few times. The CDR3 reads CASSDGQTYEQYF. The CDR3 DNA reads TGTGCCAGCAGCGACGGACAGACCTACGAGCAGTACTTC. This chain connects TRBV28 to TRBJ2-7; D might be TRBD1 (6 bases). Trimming cost V 6 bases and J 2 bases, with 11 bases left between them. CDR3 length: 13 amino acids. The germline gives CDR1 MDHEN, CDR2 SYDVKM. Filled out from reference TRBV28 and TRBJ2-7, the complete variable domain reads DVKVTQSSRYLVKRTGEKVFLECVQDMDHENMFWYRQDPGLGLRLIYFSYDVKMKEKGDIPEGYSVSREKKERFSLILESASTNQTSMYLCASSDGQTYEQYFGPGTRLTVT.

The chain couples TRBV15 to TRBJ2-1; D uncertain. The CDR3 has 15 amino acids. From germline, CDR1 is LNHNV and CDR2 YYDKDF (reference sequence). V lost 1 base and J 4 bases, leaving 11 bases between the germline ends. CDR3 sequence reads: CATSRAGNYYNEQFF. As DNA, the CDR3 is TGTGCCACCAGCAGAGCGGGTAATTATTACAATGAGCAGTTCTTC.

This chain connects TRBV15 to TRBJ1-3; unclear D gene. Per the germline V gene, CDR1 is LNHNV and CDR2 is YYDKDF (reference sequence). This CDR3 has 14 residues. V lost 5 bases to trimming and J lost 0 bases, with 8 bases between them. CDR3 amino acids: CATSLQYSGNTIYF. The CDR3, as DNA: TGTGCCACCAGCTTACAGTACTCTGGAAACACCATATATTTT.